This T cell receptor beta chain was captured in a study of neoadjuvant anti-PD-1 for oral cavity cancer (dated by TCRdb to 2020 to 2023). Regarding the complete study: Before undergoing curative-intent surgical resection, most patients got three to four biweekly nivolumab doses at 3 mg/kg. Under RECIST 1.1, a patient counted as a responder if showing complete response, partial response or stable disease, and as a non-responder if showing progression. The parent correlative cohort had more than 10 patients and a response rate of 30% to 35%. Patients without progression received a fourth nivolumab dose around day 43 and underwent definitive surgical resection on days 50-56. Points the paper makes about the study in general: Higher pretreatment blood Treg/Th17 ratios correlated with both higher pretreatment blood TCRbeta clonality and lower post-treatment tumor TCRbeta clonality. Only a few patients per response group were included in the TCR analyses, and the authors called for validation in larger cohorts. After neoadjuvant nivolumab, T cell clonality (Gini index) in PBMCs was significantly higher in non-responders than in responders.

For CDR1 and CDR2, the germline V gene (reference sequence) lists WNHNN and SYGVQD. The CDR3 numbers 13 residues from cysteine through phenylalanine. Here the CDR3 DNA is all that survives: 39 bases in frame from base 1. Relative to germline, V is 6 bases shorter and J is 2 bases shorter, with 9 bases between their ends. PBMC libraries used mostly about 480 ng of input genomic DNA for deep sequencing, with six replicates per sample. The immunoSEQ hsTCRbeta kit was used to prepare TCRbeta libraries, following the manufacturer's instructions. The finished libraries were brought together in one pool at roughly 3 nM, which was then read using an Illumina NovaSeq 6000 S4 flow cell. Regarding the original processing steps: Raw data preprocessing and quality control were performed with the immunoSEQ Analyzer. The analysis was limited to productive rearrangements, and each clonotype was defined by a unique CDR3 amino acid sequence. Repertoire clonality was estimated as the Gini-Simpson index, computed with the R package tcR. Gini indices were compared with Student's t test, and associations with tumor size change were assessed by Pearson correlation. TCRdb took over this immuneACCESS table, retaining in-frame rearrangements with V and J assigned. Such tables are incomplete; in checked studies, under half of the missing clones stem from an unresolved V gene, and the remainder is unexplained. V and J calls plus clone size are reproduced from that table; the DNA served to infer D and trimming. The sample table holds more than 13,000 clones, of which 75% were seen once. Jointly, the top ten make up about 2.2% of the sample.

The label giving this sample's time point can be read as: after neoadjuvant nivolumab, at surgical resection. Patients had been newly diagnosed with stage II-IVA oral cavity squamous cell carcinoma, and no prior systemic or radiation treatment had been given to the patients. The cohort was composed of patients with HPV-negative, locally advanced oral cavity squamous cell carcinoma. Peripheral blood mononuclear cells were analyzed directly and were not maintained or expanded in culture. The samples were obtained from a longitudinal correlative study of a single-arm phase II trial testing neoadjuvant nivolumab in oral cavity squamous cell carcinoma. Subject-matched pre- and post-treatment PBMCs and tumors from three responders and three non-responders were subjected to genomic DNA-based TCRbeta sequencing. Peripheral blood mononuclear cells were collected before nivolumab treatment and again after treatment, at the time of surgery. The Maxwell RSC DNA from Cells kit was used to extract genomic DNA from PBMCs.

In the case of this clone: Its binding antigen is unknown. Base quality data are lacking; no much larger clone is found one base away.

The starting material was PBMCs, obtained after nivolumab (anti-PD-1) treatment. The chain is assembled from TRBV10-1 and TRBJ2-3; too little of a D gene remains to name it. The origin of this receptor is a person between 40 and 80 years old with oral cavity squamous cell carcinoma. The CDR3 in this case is CASREHSTDTQYF. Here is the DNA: TGCGCCAGCAGGGAACACTCCACAGATACGCAGTATTTT.